The clone carrying this T cell receptor (beta chain) was observed at least ten times. Its antigen is not known. The study based diagnoses on clinical symptoms, serum thyroxine and TRAb, thyroid ultrasound and orbital computed tomography. Each 10 ml fresh peripheral blood draw supplied the PBMCs. This sample is drawn from a study of T cells in Graves' hyperthyroidism and ophthalmopathy. Turning to the study itself: Peripheral blood was taken when the disease was first diagnosed, before any treatment began. Study conclusions and caveats: Blood samples included most of the expanded thyroid clonotypes exceeding 0.001.

It was RNA transcripts that yielded the amplified TCR beta CDR3 regions. HTBI primers were used for first-round RT-PCR of the TCR CDR3. Via MiXCR, TCRdb re-called the multiplex PCR reads, giving one row per CDR3 protein. The sample contains approximately 740,000 distinct CDR3 sequences, around 13% of which appear only once. The origin of this receptor is a woman aged 18-29 years with Graves' hyperthyroidism. Sequences were obtained from blood.

The CDR3 loop is CASSAAGSYEQYF. The CDR3 region has the DNA TGTGCCAGCAGTGCAGCCGGCTCCTACGAGCAGTACTTC. The V gene is TRBV6-1, the J gene TRBJ2-7, with unresolved D. This CDR3 contains 13 residues. Germline values: CDR1 MNHNS, CDR2 SASEGT. The V and J ends lost 4 bases and 0 bases respectively, with 7 bases between them.